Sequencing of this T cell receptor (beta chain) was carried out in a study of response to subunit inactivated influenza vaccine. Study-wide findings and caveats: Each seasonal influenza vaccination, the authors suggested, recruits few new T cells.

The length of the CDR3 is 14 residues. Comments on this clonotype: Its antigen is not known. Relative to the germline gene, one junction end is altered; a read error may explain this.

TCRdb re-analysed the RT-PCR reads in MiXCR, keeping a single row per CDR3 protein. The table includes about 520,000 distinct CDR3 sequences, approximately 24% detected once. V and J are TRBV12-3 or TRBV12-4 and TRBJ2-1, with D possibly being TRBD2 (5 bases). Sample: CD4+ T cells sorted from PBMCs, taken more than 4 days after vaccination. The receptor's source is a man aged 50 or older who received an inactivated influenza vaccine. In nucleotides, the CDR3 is TGTCCCAGCAGCCCGGGGATTTCCTTCAATGAGCAGTTCTTC. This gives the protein CPSSPGISFNEQFF.